These 11 T cell receptor beta chains came from one sample sequenced in a study of OX40 agonist ivuxolimab in advanced cancers. Repertoires were generated with immunoSEQ multiplex PCR, while TCRdb's copy carries only in-frame clones and drops some. The sample has around 80,000 clones, around 80% seen once. The starting material was CD4+ or CD8+ T cells sorted from blood, obtained in a trial of the OX40 agonist ivuxolimab. These receptors were obtained from an adult with an advanced solid tumor such as melanoma, head and neck, liver or kidney cancer.

CDR3 amino acids: CASSLMRADTQYF. The CDR3, as DNA: TGTGCCAGCAGCCTTATGAGAGCAGATACGCAGTATTTT. The chain employs TRBV6-4 and TRBJ2-3; D is unresolved. CDR1 and CDR2 from the germline V gene are MRHNA and SNTAGT. This CDR3 has 13 amino acids. Trimming stripped 6 bases from V and 4 bases from J, with 11 bases between.

The genes are TRBV7-3 and TRBJ2-6; D is perhaps TRBD1 (6 bases). Germline-derived CDR1 and CDR2 are SGHTA and FQGTGA. V lost 3 bases and J 5 bases, leaving 11 bases between the germline ends. The CDR3 consists of 15 residues. The CDR3 nucleotides are TGTGCCAGCAGCTTGGACAGCAGAAGGGCCAACGTCCTGACTTTC. Protein product: CASSLDSRRANVLTF.

This clone was recorded once. The chain carries TRBV9 and TRBJ1-5; possible D gene TRBD1, 5 bases. The CDR3 totals 16 residues. The germline gives CDR1 SGDLS, CDR2 YYNGEE. Trimming shortened V by 0 bases and J by 0 bases, and 10 bases separated the two germline ends. Here the CDR3 DNA reads TGTGCCAGCAGCGTAGGGGGGATCTATAGCAATCAGCCCCAGCATTTT. Its translation is CASSVGGIYSNQPQHF.

J is TRBJ2-7 and V is TRBV6-5; D is perhaps TRBD2 (5 bases). Trimming left V 0 bases short and J 0 bases short, with 12 bases between. CDR1 MNHEY and CDR2 SVGAGI come from the germline V gene. CDR3 size: 16 residues. CDR3 protein: CASSYSTLGSSYEQYF. CDR3 DNA sequence: TGTGCCAGCAGTTACTCGACTCTAGGGAGCTCCTACGAGCAGTACTTC.

The genes are TRBV28 and TRBJ1-4; D gene unclear. Looked up from germline, CDR1 is MDHEN and CDR2 is SYDVKM. The V end lost 6 bases, the J end lost 0 bases, and 14 bases lay between the germline ends. This CDR3 has 16 residues. CDR3 nucleotide sequence: TGTGCCAGCAGCGATCCGATCGGCACAACTAATGAAAAACTGTTTTTT. This gives the protein CASSDPIGTTNEKLFF.

The rearrangement links TRBV5-6 to TRBJ2-1; no firm D call. Trimming removed 0 bases at V and 0 bases at J, with 16 bases between. The germline V gene has CDR1 SGHDT and CDR2 YYEEEE. The CDR3 runs 18 residues. CDR3 in DNA: TGTGCCAGCAGCTTGGAATTGGCCAGATCGAGCTCCTACAATGAGCAGTTCTTC. Protein product: CASSLELARSSSYNEQFF.

The genes are TRBV6-5 and TRBJ1-1; 10 bases match TRBD1. Trimming removed 2 bases from V and 10 bases from J; junction bases left unmatched: 7. The CDR3 consists of 14 residues. CDR1 and CDR2 from the germline V gene are MNHEY and SVGAGI. CDR3 DNA sequence: TGTGCCAGCAGTTACGACAGGGGGCGAGGGGGAGCTTTCTTT. Protein sequence: CASSYDRGRGGAFF.

This chain's CDR3 is CASSLGIGQGVWETQYF. The CDR3 DNA is TGTGCCAGCAGCTTAGGAATAGGACAGGGGGTTTGGGAGACCCAGTACTTC. The chain combines TRBV7-9 with TRBJ2-5; 10 bases match TRBD1. Germline V gives CDR1 SEHNR, CDR2 FQNEAQ (reference sequence). The CDR3 spans 17 residues. After removal of 1 base from V and 5 bases from J, the junction contained 10 bases not matched to a gene.

J is TRBJ1-1 and V is TRBV5-6; TRBD1 might be the D (6 bases). The CDR3 has 15 amino acids. Per the germline V gene, CDR1 is SGHDT and CDR2 is YYEEEE. The V end was cut by 3 bases, the J end by 1 base, with 13 bases between. The CDR3 bases are TGTGCCAGCAGCTCCCCGGGGACAACGAACACTGAAGCTTTCTTT. It encodes CASSSPGTTNTEAFF.

This clone was counted a few times. The V call is TRBV7-8, the J call TRBJ1-6; TRBD1 is a possible D gene (5 bases). This CDR3 is built from 17 residues. CDR1 is SGHVS and CDR2 is FQNEAQ in the germline V gene. Trimming cost V 3 bases and J 6 bases, with 18 bases left between them. Written as DNA, the CDR3 is TGTGCCAGCAGCTTTTCCACCGGGACGGGGGTTAATTCACCCCTCCACTTT. Residues: CASSFSTGTGVNSPLHF.

The chain employs TRBV9 and TRBJ1-2; a possible D gene is TRBD1 (6 bases). V was trimmed by 4 bases and J by 6 bases, leaving 19 bases between them. The CDR3 length is 15 residues. Germline CDR1 is SGDLS and CDR2 is YYNGEE. The CDR3 reads CASSPSTRAGDGYTF. As DNA, the CDR3 is TGTGCCAGCAGCCCCTCAACCCGGGCAGGGGATGGCTACACCTTC.